This T cell receptor beta chain emerged from a study of post-analysis software for immune sequencing data. This clonotype has only a few counts. What it binds is unknown. Overall study findings and caveats: The authors found that F measure strongly co-clustered same-batch samples. Normalized Chao1 diversity was significantly reduced in patients versus controls.

The TCR beta cDNA libraries carried unique molecular identifiers. Each CDR3 protein gets one entry after TCRdb re-called the PCR reads with MiXCR. In the table there are roughly 600,000 distinct CDR3 sequences, roughly two fifths of which are singletons. The source of this sequence is a girl aged 5-17 years with multiple sclerosis. Sequencing used blood.

The chain's CDR3 is CASSLRGDLSYNEQFF. The CDR3 nucleotides read TGTGCCAGCAGCTTAAGGGGGGACTTATCCTACAATGAGCAGTTCTTC. V and J are TRBV11-2 and TRBJ2-1; D tentatively fits TRBD1 or TRBD2 (6 bases each). Looked up from germline, CDR1 is SGHAT and CDR2 is FQNNGV. The ends were cut back, 2 bases at V and 1 base at J, with 12 bases in the middle. The CDR3 loop spans 16 amino acids.